This entry lists 16 T cell receptor beta chains sequenced from one sample in a study of blood T cell repertoires in COVID-19. Sequenced by immunoSEQ multiplex PCR; TCRdb stores in-frame clones only, minus some. The repertoire holds about 120,000 clones, with roughly 79% as singletons. Sequencing was performed on peripheral blood. The receptors shown here come from a man between 70 and 80 years old with acute or convalescent COVID-19.

The J gene is TRBJ1-2, the V gene TRBV5-1; 7 bases map to TRBD1. This CDR3 region has 14 residues. The germline V gene has CDR1 SGHRS and CDR2 YFSETQ. J gave up 5 bases and V 4 bases, and 8 bases lay outside the gene matches. The CDR3 sequence is CASSPEGDRYGYTF. CDR3 bases: TGCGCCAGCAGCCCCGAGGGGGACAGATATGGCTACACCTTC.

The V gene is TRBV4-3, the J gene TRBJ1-1, with D perhaps TRBD1 (5 bases). V was trimmed by 0 bases and J by 3 bases, leaving 11 bases between them. Germline lookup yields CDR1 LGHNA and CDR2 YSLEER. CDR3 length equals 15 residues. The CDR3 is CASSQDGGGYTEAFF. Here the CDR3 DNA reads TGCGCCAGCAGCCAAGACGGGGGGGGATACACTGAAGCTTTCTTT.

The gene calls are TRBV11-2 and TRBJ2-3, with D tentatively TRBD2 (5 bases). Trimming removed 2 bases from V and 1 base from J, with 13 bases in between. This CDR3 has 16 amino acids. From germline, CDR1 is SGHAT and CDR2 FQNNGV. In DNA, the CDR3 is TGTGCCAGCAGCTTACGGGGTAGTGGTGGCACAGATACGCAGTATTTT. Amino acid sequence: CASSLRGSGGTDTQYF.

This clone has just one count. The chain is built from TRBV21-1 and TRBJ2-1; the table gives TRBD2 as D, unverified against the DNA. TRBV21-1 is annotated as a pseudogene. This CDR3 has 11 amino acids. For the CDR3, the DNA is TGTGCCAGATTAGGAGACAATGAGCAGTTCTTC. Translating it yields CARLGDNEQFF.

The rearrangement uses TRBV7-3 and TRBJ2-1, with 12 bases matching TRBD2. This CDR3 comprises 16 residues. J gave up 0 bases and V 5 bases, and 2 bases lay outside the gene matches. Germline assignment: CDR1 SGHTA and CDR2 FQGTGA. Written as DNA, the CDR3 is TGTGCCAGCAGCACACTAGCGGGGGGCTCCTACAATGAGCAGTTCTTC. As protein: CASSTLAGGSYNEQFF.

The rearrangement joins TRBV7-7 to TRBJ1-3; weak D call: TRBD1 (5 bases). From germline, CDR1 is SSHAT and CDR2 FNYEAQ (reference sequence). The CDR3 contains 13 residues. Trimming took 5 bases from V and 2 from J, leaving 7 bases between them. CDR3 nucleotides: TGTGCCAGCAGCCCACAGGCTGGAAACACCATATATTTT. It encodes CASSPQAGNTIYF.

This clone is a singleton in its sample. This chain connects TRBV5-5 to TRBJ1-6, with D uncertain. The germline V and J ends were trimmed by 3 bases and 7 bases, with 8 bases remaining between them. This CDR3 spans 13 amino acids. Per germline, CDR1 SGHKS and CDR2 YYEKEE (reference sequence). DNA of the CDR3: TGTGCCAGCAGCTCCTGGAGGAATTCACCCCTCCACTTT. Its protein product is CASSSWRNSPLHF.

The chain links TRBV27 to TRBJ1-2, with 12 bases aligning to TRBD1. V was clipped by 5 bases and J by 2 bases; unmatched bases: 12. The CDR3 is 18 amino acids. In germline, CDR1 is MNHEY, CDR2 SMNVEV (reference sequence). The CDR3 is CASSHLFRDRGQNYGYTF. DNA of the CDR3: TGTGCCAGCAGTCACCTCTTCCGGGACAGGGGGCAGAACTATGGCTACACCTTC.

The rearrangement links TRBV7-3 to TRBJ2-2; unclear D gene. The CDR3 consists of 16 residues. Germline V gene data show CDR1 as SGHTA and CDR2 as FQGTGA. The V and J ends lost 5 bases and 3 bases respectively, with 16 bases between them. CDR3: CASSRSLNADTGELFF. The CDR3 region has the DNA TGTGCCAGCAGCCGTAGCCTAAACGCGGACACCGGGGAGCTGTTTTTT.

The sample holds one count of this clone. The chain links TRBV18 to TRBJ1-5; D perhaps matches TRBD1 (6 bases). The CDR3 consists of 15 residues. Germline values: CDR1 KGHSH, CDR2 LQKENI. Trimming removed 3 bases from V and 5 bases from J, with 14 bases in between. DNA of the CDR3: TGTGCCAGCTCACCGCAAACAGGGAACGATCAGCCCCAGCATTTT. Translated: CASSPQTGNDQPQHF.

V and J are TRBV4-3 and TRBJ1-1; D not resolved. The V end lost 3 bases, the J end lost 4 bases, and 9 bases lay between the germline ends. Looked up from germline, CDR1 is LGHNA and CDR2 is YSLEER. The CDR3 is 13 amino acids. The CDR3 bases are TGCGCCAGCAGCCAGCGCGGGGTCACTGAAGCTTTCTTT. This sequence encodes CASSQRGVTEAFF.

This clone has only one observation. This rearrangement joins TRBV24-1 to TRBJ1-1, with 10 positions matching TRBD1. The CDR3 is 18 residues long. Trimming removed 4 bases from V and 1 base from J; junction bases left unmatched: 11. The germline gives CDR1 KGHDR, CDR2 SFDVKD. The CDR3 reads CATSDSDRGSFANTEAFF. The CDR3 DNA follows: TGTGCCACCAGTGACTCGGACAGGGGGTCCTTTGCGAACACTGAAGCTTTCTTT.

This clone showed up just a few times. This chain connects TRBV4-3 to TRBJ1-4; TRBD1 aligns across 8 bases. V gave up 1 base and J gave up 0 bases; unmatched junction bases: 4. The CDR3 loop spans 17 amino acids. Germline V gene sequence: CDR1 LGHNA, CDR2 YSLEER. The CDR3 here is CASSQVQGGATNEKLFF. The CDR3 coding sequence is TGCGCCAGCAGCCAAGTACAGGGGGGAGCAACTAATGAAAAACTGTTTTTT.

The sample holds one count of this clone. The V call is TRBV6-2 or TRBV6-3, the J call TRBJ2-1, with D possibly TRBD1 on 5 matching bases. There are 15 residues in the CDR3. Trimming took off 2 bases at V and 2 bases at J, with 10 bases between the two ends. Germline V gene lookup returns CDR1 MNHEY and CDR2 SVGEGT. The CDR3 region has the DNA TGTGCCAGCAGTTACAGGGGCCCTCCCTACAATGAGCAGTTCTTC. Protein product: CASSYRGPPYNEQFF.

The chain recombines TRBV9 with TRBJ1-2; 11 bases fit TRBD1. Germline V gives CDR1 SGDLS, CDR2 YYNGEE. V was clipped by 4 bases and J by 7 bases; unmatched bases: 15. The CDR3 has 17 residues. CDR3 loop: CASSPPQTWTGGGGYTF. In nucleotides, the CDR3 is TGTGCCAGCAGCCCCCCTCAAACCTGGACAGGGGGCGGTGGCTACACCTTC.

This sequence joins TRBV6-2 or TRBV6-3 and TRBJ1-5, with TRBD1 matching over 8 bases. The trim removed 2 bases at V and 4 bases at J, leaving 10 bases unmatched. Germline V gene lookup returns CDR1 MNHEY and CDR2 SVGEGT. The CDR3 is 17 amino acids. Here the CDR3 reads CASSYPSGQGSNQPQHF. The CDR3, as DNA: TGTGCCAGCAGTTACCCAAGCGGACAGGGATCAAATCAGCCCCAGCATTTT.